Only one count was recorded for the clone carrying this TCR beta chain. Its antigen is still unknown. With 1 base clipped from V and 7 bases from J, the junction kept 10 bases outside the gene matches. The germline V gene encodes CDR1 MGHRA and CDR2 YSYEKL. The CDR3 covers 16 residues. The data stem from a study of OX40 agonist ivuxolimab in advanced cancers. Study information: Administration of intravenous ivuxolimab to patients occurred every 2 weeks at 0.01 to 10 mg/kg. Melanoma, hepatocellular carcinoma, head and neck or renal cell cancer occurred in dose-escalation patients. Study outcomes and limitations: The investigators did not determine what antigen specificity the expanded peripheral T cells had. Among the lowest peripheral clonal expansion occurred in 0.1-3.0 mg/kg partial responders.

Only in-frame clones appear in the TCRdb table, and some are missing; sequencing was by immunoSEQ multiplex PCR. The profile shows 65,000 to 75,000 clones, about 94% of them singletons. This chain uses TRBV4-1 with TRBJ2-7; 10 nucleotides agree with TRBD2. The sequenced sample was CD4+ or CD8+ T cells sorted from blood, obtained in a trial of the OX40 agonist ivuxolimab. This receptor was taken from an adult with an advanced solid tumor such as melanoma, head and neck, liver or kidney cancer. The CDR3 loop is CASSQGVLAGAREQYF. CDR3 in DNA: TGCGCCAGCAGCCAAGGTGTCCTAGCGGGAGCACGGGAGCAGTACTTC.